These 21 T cell receptor beta chains originate from one sample sequenced in a study of blood T cell repertoires in COVID-19. Repertoires were generated with immunoSEQ multiplex PCR, while TCRdb's copy carries only in-frame clones and drops some. The sample lists 35,000 to 50,000 clones; around 90% were seen once. Source material: peripheral blood. The receptors shown here come from a man aged 50 or older with active COVID-19.

This clone was seen a handful of times. J is TRBJ1-1 and V is TRBV3-1 (or the pseudogene TRBV3-2); 12 bases agree with TRBD1. This CDR3 spans 16 amino acids. Germline trimming cut 3 bases from V and 4 bases from J; bases unmatched to any gene: 6. CDR1 is LGHDT and CDR2 is YNNKEL in the germline V gene (reference sequence). The CDR3 DNA follows: TGTGCCAGCAGCCATCCCGGGACAGGGGGCGGCACTGAAGCTTTCTTT. Protein: CASSHPGTGGGTEAFF.

The V gene is TRBV18, the J gene TRBJ1-1, with D maybe TRBD1 (6 bases). The germline gives CDR1 KGHSH, CDR2 LQKENI. CDR3 length: 15 residues. Trimming shortened V by 6 bases and J by 5 bases, and 19 bases separated the two germline ends. CDR3 sequence reads: CASSSTKGGGTEAFF. In DNA form, the CDR3 reads TGTGCCAGCTCCTCCACCAAAGGGGGAGGGACTGAAGCTTTCTTT. Full variable domain (rest looked up from reference TRBV18 and TRBJ1-1): NAGVMQNPRHLVRRRGQEARLRCSPMKGHSHVYWYRQLPEEGLKFMVYLQKENIIDESGMPKERFSAEFPKEGPSILRIQQVVRGDSAAYFCASSSTKGGGTEAFFGQGTRLTVV.

J is TRBJ2-7 and V is TRBV2; D is possibly TRBD1 (6 bases). Per the germline V gene, CDR1 is SNHLY and CDR2 is FYNNEI. The CDR3 totals 14 residues. V was cut by 2 bases and J by 12 bases, with 20 bases left in between. The CDR3 loop is CASSENWGRGMGYF. CDR3 nucleotide sequence: TGTGCCAGCAGTGAAAATTGGGGCAGGGGAATGGGGTACTTC.

The J gene is TRBJ2-1, the V gene TRBV19; D is uncertain. V was shortened by 0 bases and J by 0 bases, with 3 bases between the two germline ends. There are 14 residues in the CDR3. Germline values: CDR1 LNHDA, CDR2 SQIVND (reference sequence). CDR3 sequence reads: CASSIDHSYNEQFF. The CDR3 coding sequence is TGTGCCAGTAGTATAGATCACTCCTACAATGAGCAGTTCTTC.

This rearrangement joins TRBV10-3 to TRBJ2-7, with TRBD2 identical over 7 bases. The CDR3 is 14 residues long. The V gene's germline CDR1 is ENHRY and CDR2 SYGVKD. Trimming removed 4 bases from V and 4 bases from J; junction bases left unmatched: 7. The DNA for the CDR3 is TGTGCCATCAGTGCGGGGGGTAGCAGGTACGAGCAGTACTTC. This translates into CAISAGGSRYEQYF.

The J gene is TRBJ1-4, the V gene TRBV6-1; no firm D call. CDR1 is MNHNS, CDR2 SASEGT, per germline. The CDR3 consists of 13 residues. Trimming removed 0 bases at V and 4 bases at J, with 3 bases between. DNA of the CDR3: TGTGCCAGCAGTGAAGCCGTTAATGAAAAACTGTTTTTT. As protein: CASSEAVNEKLFF.

V and J are TRBV6-5 and TRBJ1-2; no clear D gene. Germline lookup yields CDR1 MNHEY and CDR2 SVGAGI. V was clipped by 6 bases and J by 0 bases, with 14 bases between them. This CDR3 has 15 amino acids. CDR3 coding DNA: TGTGCCAGCAGACAACTGATACTAGCTAACTATGGCTACACCTTC. It codes for CASRQLILANYGYTF.

The chain is built from TRBV5-6 and TRBJ2-7, with a tentative D call TRBD1 (5 bases). V was pared by 4 bases and J by 0 bases, with 14 bases between. There are 15 residues in the CDR3. Germline CDR1 reads SGHDT; CDR2 reads YYEEEE. The CDR3 nucleotides read TGTGCCAGCAGCCCACAAGACAGACCCTCCTACGAGCAGTACTTC. Amino acid sequence: CASSPQDRPSYEQYF.

The sample holds a few counts of this clone. The chain uses TRBV23-1 and TRBJ1-4; the D gene is possibly TRBD1 (6 bases). TRBV23-1 is an ORF; its function is uncertain. This CDR3 is 15 amino acids long. V lost 1 base, J lost 3 bases, and 9 bases lay in between. The CDR3 loop reads CASSQYRVSNEKLFF. CDR3 in DNA: TGCGCCAGCAGTCAATACAGGGTTTCTAATGAAAAACTGTTTTTT.

The gene calls are TRBV10-3 and TRBJ1-5; TRBD1 agrees at 11 bases. Germline values: CDR1 ENHRY, CDR2 SYGVKD. J lost 5 bases, V lost 4 bases, and 7 bases had no gene match. CDR3 length equals 16 residues. The CDR3 DNA reads TGTGCCATCAGTGGAGGACAGGGGGCTGGGGATCAGCCCCAGCATTTT. This sequence encodes CAISGGQGAGDQPQHF.

V gene TRBV11-2 combines with J gene TRBJ1-2; no clear D. Per the germline V gene, CDR1 is SGHAT and CDR2 is FQNNGV. Trimming removed 4 bases at V and 3 bases at J, with 15 bases between. The CDR3 spans 15 residues. For the CDR3, the DNA is TGTGCCAGCAGCTCCGGAGGTAACATAGACTATGGCTACACCTTC. Protein product: CASSSGGNIDYGYTF. The full variable domain, rest sourced from reference TRBV11-2 and TRBJ1-2, is EAGVAQSPRYKIIEKRQSVAFWCNPISGHATLYWYQQILGQGPKLLIQFQNNGVVDDSQLPKDRFSAERLKGVDSTLKIQPAKLEDSAVYLCASSSGGNIDYGYTFGSGTRLTVV.

The chain has TRBV4-2 and TRBJ2-2; D perhaps matches TRBD2 (6 bases). V was shortened by 2 bases and J by 7 bases, with 14 bases between the two germline ends. The germline V gene encodes CDR1 LGHNA and CDR2 YNFKEQ. This CDR3 has 15 amino acids. CDR3 in DNA: TGTGCCAGCAGCCAACGTGGAGGGGTCGGCGGGGAGCTGTTTTTT. It yields the protein CASSQRGGVGGELFF.

The DNA of the CDR3 is TGTGCCAGTAAACTTGACAGGGGTAGCAATCAGCCCCAGCATTTT. Translated: CASKLDRGSNQPQHF. The chain uses TRBV19 and TRBJ1-5; 8 bases agree with TRBD1. Losses at the gene ends were 7 bases for V and 0 bases for J; bases not matched to a gene: 5. The length of the CDR3 is 15 residues. From germline, CDR1 is LNHDA and CDR2 SQIVND (reference sequence).

The chain links TRBV4-1 to TRBJ1-1, with TRBD1 identical over 8 bases. Germline V lookup: CDR1 MGHRA, CDR2 YSYEKL. The CDR3 totals 15 residues. Unmatched junction bases numbered 5, after V lost 4 bases and J lost 1 base. The CDR3 loop reads CASSLSGTGNTEAFF. The CDR3, as DNA: TGCGCCAGCAGCCTTTCTGGGACAGGGAACACTGAAGCTTTCTTT.

Judged by abundance, this clone is medium-sized. The chain couples TRBV5-1 to TRBJ1-5; D unresolved. CDR3 length: 14 amino acids. The V end was cut by 0 bases, the J end by 6 bases, with 10 bases between. Germline V CDR1 and CDR2: SGHRS, YFSETQ. The CDR3 protein is CASSLDGSSQPQHF. CDR3 DNA sequence: TGCGCCAGCAGCTTGGATGGGAGTTCTCAGCCCCAGCATTTT.

CDR3 sequence: CASTSGGAPHEQFF. CDR3 DNA sequence: TGTGCCAGCACTAGCGGGGGGGCCCCCCATGAGCAGTTCTTC. The rearrangement joins TRBV9 to TRBJ2-1, with 12 bases that match TRBD2. J was trimmed by 8 bases and V by 6 bases; bases with no gene match: 6. The length of the CDR3 is 14 residues. Germline CDR1 is SGDLS and CDR2 is YYNGEE.

The V call is TRBV20-1, the J call TRBJ1-6; possible D gene TRBD1, 6 bases. Trimming left V 3 bases short and J 0 bases short, with 12 bases between. Germline values: CDR1 DFQATT, CDR2 SNEGSKA (reference sequence). This CDR3 has 16 residues. CDR3 amino acids: CSASRTVSSYNSPLHF. CDR3 in DNA: TGCAGTGCTAGTCGGACAGTGAGCTCCTATAATTCACCCCTCCACTTT.

The DNA of the CDR3 is TGTGCCAGCAGCCAAGATAGGGGACAGGTGGTAAATCAGCCCCAGCATTTT. Translation gives CASSQDRGQVVNQPQHF. The chain links TRBV4-2 to TRBJ1-5; 8 bases match TRBD1. The V gene end was trimmed by 0 bases and the J gene end by 4 bases; junction bases not matched to a gene: 8. The CDR3 runs to 17 residues. CDR1 is LGHNA, CDR2 YNFKEQ, per germline.

V is TRBV13 and J is TRBJ1-3; D remains unclear. Trimming stripped 5 bases from V and 4 bases from J, with 12 bases between. The germline V gene encodes CDR1 PRHDT and CDR2 FYEKMQ (reference sequence). This CDR3 is built from 14 residues. The CDR3 here is CASSAREQGNTIYF. In nucleotides, the CDR3 is TGTGCCAGCAGCGCTAGAGAGCAGGGAAACACCATATATTTT.

The V gene is TRBV3-1 (or the pseudogene TRBV3-2), the J gene TRBJ1-2, with D uncertain. Germline loops: CDR1 LGHDT, CDR2 YNNKEL (reference sequence). Trimming took off 4 bases at V and 7 bases at J, with 13 bases between the two ends. The length of the CDR3 is 13 residues. As DNA, the CDR3 is TGTGCCAGCAGCCCAGAGCACTTCCGTGGCTACACCTTC. As protein: CASSPEHFRGYTF.

The gene calls are TRBV4-2 and TRBJ1-4; TRBD1 aligns across 7 bases. The CDR3 contains 15 residues. The junction had 3 bases not matched to a gene; V was cut back by 0 bases and J by 5 bases. Germline V gene lookup returns CDR1 LGHNA and CDR2 YNFKEQ. CDR3 residues: CASSQEGQTNEKLFF. In DNA form, the CDR3 reads TGTGCCAGCAGCCAAGAGGGACAGACCAATGAAAAACTGTTTTTT.